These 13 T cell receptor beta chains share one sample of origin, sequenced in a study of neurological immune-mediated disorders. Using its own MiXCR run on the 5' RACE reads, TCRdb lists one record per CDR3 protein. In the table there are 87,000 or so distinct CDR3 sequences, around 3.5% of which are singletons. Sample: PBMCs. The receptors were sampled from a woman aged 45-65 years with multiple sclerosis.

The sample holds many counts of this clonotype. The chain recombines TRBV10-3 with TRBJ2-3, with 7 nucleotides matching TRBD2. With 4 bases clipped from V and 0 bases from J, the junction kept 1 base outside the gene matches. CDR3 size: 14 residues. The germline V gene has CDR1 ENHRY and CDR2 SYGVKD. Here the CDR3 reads CAISVLASTDTQYF. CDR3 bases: TGTGCCATCAGTGTACTAGCGAGCACAGATACGCAGTATTTT.

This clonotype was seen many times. The CDR3 DNA reads as TGCAGTGCTATCCCCGGGACAGGGTACAATGGCTACACCTTC. Translating gives CSAIPGTGYNGYTF. The chain recombines TRBV20-1 with TRBJ1-2; TRBD1 aligns across 9 bases. Germline V gene lookup returns CDR1 DFQATT and CDR2 SNEGSKA (reference sequence). V was pared by 4 bases and J by 6 bases, with 9 bases of the junction left unmatched. The CDR3 length is 14 residues.

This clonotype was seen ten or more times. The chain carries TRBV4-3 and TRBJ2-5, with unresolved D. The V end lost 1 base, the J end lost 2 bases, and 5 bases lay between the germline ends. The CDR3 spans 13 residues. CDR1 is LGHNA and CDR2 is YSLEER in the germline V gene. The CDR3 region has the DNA TGCGCCAGCAGCCAAGTCCAGCAAGAGACCCAGTACTTC. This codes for CASSQVQQETQYF.

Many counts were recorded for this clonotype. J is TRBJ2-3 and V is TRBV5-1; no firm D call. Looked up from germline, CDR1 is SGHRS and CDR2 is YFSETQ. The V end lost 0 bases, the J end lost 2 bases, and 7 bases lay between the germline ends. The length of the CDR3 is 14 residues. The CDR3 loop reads CASSLGSATDTQYF. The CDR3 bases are TGCGCCAGCAGCTTGGGCTCGGCCACAGATACGCAGTATTTT.

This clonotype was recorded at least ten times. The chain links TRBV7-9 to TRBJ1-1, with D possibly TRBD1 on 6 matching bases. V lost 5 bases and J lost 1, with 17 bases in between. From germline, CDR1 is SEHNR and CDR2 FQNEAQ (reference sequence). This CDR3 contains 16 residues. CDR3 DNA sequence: TGTGCCAGCAGCCAAAATCGTGGGGGCCCGAACACTGAAGCTTTCTTT. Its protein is CASSQNRGGPNTEAFF.

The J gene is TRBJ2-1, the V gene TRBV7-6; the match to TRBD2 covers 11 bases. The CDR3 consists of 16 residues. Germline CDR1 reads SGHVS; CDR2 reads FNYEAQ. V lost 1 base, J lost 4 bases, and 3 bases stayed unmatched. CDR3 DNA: TGTGCCAGCAGCTTAGATGCTAGCGGGGGGTACAATGAGCAGTTCTTC. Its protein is CASSLDASGGYNEQFF.

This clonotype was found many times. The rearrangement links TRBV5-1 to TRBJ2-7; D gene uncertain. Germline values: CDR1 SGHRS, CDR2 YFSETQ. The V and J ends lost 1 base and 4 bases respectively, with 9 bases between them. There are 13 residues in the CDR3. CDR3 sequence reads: CASSLRTQYEQYF. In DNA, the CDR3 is TGCGCCAGCAGCTTGCGGACCCAGTACGAGCAGTACTTC.

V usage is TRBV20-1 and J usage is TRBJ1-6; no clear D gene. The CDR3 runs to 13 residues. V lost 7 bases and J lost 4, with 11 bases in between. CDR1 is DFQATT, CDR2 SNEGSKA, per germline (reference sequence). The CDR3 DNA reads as TGCAGTGAGCCGGGAAAGTATAATTCACCCCTCCACTTT. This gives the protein CSEPGKYNSPLHF.

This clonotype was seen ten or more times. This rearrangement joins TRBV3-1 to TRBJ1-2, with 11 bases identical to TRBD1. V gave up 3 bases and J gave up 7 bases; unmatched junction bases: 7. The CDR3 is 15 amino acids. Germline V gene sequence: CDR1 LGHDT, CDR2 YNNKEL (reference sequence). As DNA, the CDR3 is TGTGCCAGCAGCCACCGGGACAGGGGGTATGGTGGCTACACCTTC. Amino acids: CASSHRDRGYGGYTF.

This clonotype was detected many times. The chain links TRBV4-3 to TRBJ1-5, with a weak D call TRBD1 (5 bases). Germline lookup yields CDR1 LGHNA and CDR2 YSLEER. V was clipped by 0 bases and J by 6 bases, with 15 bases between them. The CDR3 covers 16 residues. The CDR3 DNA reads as TGCGCCAGCAGCCAAGAGGCAGATTACGGGGCTCAGCCCCAGCATTTT. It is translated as CASSQEADYGAQPQHF.

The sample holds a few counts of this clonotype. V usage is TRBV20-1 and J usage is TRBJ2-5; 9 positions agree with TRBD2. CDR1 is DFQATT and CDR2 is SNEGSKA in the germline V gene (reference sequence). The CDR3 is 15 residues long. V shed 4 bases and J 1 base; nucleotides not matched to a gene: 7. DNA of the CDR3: TGCAGTGCTACACCTAGCGGGGACCGCCAAGAGACCCAGTACTTC. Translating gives CSATPSGDRQETQYF.

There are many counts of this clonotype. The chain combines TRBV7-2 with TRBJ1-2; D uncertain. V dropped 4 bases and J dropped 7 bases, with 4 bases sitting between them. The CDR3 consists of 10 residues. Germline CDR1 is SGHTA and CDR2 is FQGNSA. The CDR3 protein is CASSSLGYTF. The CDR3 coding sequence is TGTGCCAGCAGCTCCCTTGGCTACACCTTC.

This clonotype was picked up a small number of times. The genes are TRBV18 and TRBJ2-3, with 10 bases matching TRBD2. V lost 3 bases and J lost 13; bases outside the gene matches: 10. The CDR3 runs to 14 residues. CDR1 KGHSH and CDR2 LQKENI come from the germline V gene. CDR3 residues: CASSPKSSGGSKYF. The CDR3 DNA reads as TGTGCCAGCTCACCCAAATCTAGCGGGGGCTCCAAGTATTTT.